Detailed here is one T cell receptor beta chain. RNA in amounts of about 0.45 to 1 ug was reverse transcribed with random hexamers. TCRdb reprocessed the immunoSEQ multiplex PCR reads via MiXCR and lists one record per CDR3 protein. This sample has 250,000 to 300,000 distinct CDR3 sequences; about 88% occur once, and the top ten carry approximately 0.11%. Sequencing of TCR beta was carried out in blood CD8+ and CD4+ T cells. This entry is derived from a study of CD8 T cells in Susac syndrome. Trimming cost V 6 bases and J 6 bases, with 9 bases left between them. Germline V lookup: CDR1 SGHRS, CDR2 YFSETQ. The length of the CDR3 is 11 residues.

The receptor was isolated from a human donor with multiple sclerosis. This rearrangement joins TRBV5-1 to TRBJ1-2; tentatively, D is TRBD1 (5 bases). Sequenced sample: CD8+ T cells from PBMCs. In DNA form, the CDR3 reads TGCGCCAGCAAGGGAGGGGATGGCTACACCTTC. Protein product: CASKGGDGYTF.